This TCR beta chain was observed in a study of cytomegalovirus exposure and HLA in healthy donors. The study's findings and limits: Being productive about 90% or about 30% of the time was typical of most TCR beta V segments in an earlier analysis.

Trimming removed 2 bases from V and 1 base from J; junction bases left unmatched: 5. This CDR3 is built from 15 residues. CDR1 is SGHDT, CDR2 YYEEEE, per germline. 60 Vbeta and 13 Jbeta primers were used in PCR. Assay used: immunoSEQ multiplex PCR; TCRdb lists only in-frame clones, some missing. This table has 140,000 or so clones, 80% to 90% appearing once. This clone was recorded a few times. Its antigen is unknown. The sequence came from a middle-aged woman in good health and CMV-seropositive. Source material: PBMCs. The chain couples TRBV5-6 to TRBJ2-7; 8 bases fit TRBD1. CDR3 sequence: CASSFQGASSYEQYF. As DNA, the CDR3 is TGTGCCAGCAGCTTTCAGGGGGCGAGTTCCTACGAGCAGTACTTC.